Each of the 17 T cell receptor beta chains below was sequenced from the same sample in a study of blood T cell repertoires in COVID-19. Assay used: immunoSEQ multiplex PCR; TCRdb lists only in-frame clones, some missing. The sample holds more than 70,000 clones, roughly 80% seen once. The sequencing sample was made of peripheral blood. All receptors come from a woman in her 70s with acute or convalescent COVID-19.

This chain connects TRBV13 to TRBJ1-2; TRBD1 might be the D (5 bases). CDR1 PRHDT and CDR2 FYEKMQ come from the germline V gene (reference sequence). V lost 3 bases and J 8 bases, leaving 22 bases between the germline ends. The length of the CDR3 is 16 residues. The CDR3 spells CASSLGPGRTGRGYTF. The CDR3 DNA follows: TGTGCCAGCAGCTTGGGGCCAGGTCGAACTGGGCGGGGCTACACCTTC.

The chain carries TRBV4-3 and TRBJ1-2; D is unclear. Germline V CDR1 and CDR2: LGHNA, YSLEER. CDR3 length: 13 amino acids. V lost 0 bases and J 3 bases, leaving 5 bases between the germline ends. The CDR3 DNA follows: TGCGCCAGCAGCCAAGAAACTGACTATGGCTACACCTTC. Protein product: CASSQETDYGYTF.

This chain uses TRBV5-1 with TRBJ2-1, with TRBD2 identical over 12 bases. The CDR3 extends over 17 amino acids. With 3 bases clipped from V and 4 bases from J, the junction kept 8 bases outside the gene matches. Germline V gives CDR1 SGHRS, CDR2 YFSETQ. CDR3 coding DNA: TGCGCCAGCAGCTCGGGACTAGCGGGTATCCTATACAATGAGCAGTTCTTC. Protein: CASSSGLAGILYNEQFF.

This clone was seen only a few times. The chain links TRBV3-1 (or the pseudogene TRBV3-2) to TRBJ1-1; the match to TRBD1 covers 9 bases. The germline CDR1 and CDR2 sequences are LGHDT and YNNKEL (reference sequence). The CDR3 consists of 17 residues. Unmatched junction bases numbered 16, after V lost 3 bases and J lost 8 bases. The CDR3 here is CASSHGASYRGPGEAFF. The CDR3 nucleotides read TGTGCCAGCAGCCATGGGGCCTCTTACAGGGGGCCAGGGGAAGCTTTCTTT.

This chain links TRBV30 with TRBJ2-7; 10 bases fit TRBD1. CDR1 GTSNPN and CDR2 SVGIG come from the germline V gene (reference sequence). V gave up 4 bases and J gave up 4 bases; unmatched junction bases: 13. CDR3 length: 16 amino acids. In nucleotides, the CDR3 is TGTGCCTGGACGCCCTTGGGACAGGGGAAGGAATACGAGCAGTACTTC. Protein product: CAWTPLGQGKEYEQYF.

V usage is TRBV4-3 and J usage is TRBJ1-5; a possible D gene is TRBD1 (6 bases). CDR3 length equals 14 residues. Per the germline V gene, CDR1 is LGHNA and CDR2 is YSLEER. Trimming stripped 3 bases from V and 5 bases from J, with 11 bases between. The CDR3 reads CASSQGQRDQPQHF. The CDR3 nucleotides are TGCGCCAGCAGCCAGGGACAAAGGGATCAGCCCCAGCATTTT.

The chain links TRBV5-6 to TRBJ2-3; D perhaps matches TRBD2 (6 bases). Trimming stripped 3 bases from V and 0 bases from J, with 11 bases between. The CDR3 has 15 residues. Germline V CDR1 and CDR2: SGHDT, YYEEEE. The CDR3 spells CASSWGGQSTDTQYF. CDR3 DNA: TGTGCCAGCAGCTGGGGAGGTCAGAGCACAGATACGCAGTATTTT.

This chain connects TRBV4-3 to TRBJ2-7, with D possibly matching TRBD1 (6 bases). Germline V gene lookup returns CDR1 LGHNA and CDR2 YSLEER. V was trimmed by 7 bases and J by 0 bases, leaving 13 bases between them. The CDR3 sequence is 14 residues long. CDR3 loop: CASINTGSSYEQYF. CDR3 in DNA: TGCGCCAGCATCAACACAGGGAGCTCCTACGAGCAGTACTTC.

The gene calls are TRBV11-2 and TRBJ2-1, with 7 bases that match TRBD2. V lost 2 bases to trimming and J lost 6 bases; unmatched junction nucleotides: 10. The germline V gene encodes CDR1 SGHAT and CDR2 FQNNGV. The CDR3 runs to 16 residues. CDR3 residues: CASSLRLAAEFNEQFF. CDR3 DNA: TGTGCCAGCAGCTTAAGACTAGCAGCAGAGTTCAATGAGCAGTTCTTC.

CDR3 coding DNA: TGTGCCAGCAAGGGCAGGGCCCCTGAAGCTTTCTTT. As protein: CASKGRAPEAFF. The chain couples TRBV6-5 to TRBJ1-1; possible D gene TRBD1, 5 bases. The CDR3 consists of 12 residues. Per germline, CDR1 MNHEY and CDR2 SVGAGI. Trimming stripped 7 bases from V and 6 bases from J, with 12 bases between.

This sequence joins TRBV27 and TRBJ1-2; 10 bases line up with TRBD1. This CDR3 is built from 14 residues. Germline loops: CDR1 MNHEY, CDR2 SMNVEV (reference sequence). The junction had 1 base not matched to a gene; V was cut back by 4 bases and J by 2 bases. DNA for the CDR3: TGTGCCAGCAGTTGGGGACAGGGGAACTATGGCTACACCTTC. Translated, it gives CASSWGQGNYGYTF.

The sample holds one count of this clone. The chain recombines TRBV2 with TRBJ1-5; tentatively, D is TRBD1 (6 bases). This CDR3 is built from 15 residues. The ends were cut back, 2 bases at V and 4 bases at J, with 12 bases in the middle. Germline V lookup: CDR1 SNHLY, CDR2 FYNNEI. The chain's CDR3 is CASSEMGAGNQPQHF. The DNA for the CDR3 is TGTGCCAGCAGTGAAATGGGGGCAGGTAATCAGCCCCAGCATTTT.

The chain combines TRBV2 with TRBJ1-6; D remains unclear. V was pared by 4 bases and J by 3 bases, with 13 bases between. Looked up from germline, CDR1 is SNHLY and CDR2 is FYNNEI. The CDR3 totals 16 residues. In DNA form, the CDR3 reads TGTGCCAGCAGTGCCCCCCAGGATATCTATAATTCACCCCTCCACTTT. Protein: CASSAPQDIYNSPLHF.

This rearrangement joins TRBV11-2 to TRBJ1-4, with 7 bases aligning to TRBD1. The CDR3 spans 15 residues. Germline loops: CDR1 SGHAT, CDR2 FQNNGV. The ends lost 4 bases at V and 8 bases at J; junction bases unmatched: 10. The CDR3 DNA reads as TGTGCCAGCAGCTCAACCGGGACAGTTGGCGAAAAACTGTTTTTT. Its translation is CASSSTGTVGEKLFF.

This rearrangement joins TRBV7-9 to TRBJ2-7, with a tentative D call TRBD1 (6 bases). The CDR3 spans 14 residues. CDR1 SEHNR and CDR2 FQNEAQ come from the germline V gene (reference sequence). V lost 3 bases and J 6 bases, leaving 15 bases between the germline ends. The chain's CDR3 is CASSFGAGVGEQYF. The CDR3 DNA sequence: TGTGCCAGCAGCTTTGGGGCAGGGGTCGGCGAGCAGTACTTC.

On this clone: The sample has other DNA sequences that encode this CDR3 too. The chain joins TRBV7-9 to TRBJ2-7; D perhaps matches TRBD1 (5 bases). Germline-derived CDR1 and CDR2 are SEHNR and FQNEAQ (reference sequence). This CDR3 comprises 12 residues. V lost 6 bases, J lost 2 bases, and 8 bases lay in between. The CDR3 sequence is CASSPTAYEQYF. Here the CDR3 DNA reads TGTGCCAGCAGTCCGACAGCCTACGAGCAGTACTTC.

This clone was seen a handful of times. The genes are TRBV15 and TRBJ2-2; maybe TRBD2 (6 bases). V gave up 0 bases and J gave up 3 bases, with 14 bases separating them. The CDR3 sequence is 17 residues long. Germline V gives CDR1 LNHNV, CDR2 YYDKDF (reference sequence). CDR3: CATSRDAGGFHTGELFF. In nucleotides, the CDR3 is TGTGCCACCAGCAGAGATGCAGGAGGGTTCCACACCGGGGAGCTGTTTTTT. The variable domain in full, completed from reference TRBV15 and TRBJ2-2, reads DAMVIQNPRYQVTQFGKPVTLSCSQTLNHNVMYWYQQKSSQAPKLLFHYYDKDFNNEADTPDNFQSRRPNTSFCFLDIRSPGLGDTAMYLCATSRDAGGFHTGELFFGEGSRLTVL.